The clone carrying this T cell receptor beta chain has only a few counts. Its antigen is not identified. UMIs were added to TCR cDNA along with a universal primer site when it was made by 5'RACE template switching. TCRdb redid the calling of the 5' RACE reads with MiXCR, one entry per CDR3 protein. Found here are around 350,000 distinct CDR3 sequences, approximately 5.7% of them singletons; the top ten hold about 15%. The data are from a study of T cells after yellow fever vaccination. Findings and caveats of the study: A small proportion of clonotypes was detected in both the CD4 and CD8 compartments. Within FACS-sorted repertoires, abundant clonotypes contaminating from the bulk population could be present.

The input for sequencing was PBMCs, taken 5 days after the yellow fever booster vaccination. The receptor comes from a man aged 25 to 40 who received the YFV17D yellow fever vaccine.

The CDR3 DNA follows: TGCGCCAGCAGCTTGGCCGAGCAAGATACGCAGTATTTT. As protein: CASSLAEQDTQYF. The chain has TRBV5-1 and TRBJ2-3; D gene uncertain. Germline V gives CDR1 SGHRS, CDR2 YFSETQ. V was trimmed by 0 bases and J by 5 bases, leaving 7 bases between them. CDR3 length equals 13 residues.